What follows is one TCR beta chain and its context. The target of this receptor is not known. Per-nucleotide qualities are absent, and no much larger clonotype sits a single base away. The CDR3 numbers 15 residues from cysteine through phenylalanine. This entry keeps only the CDR3 DNA: 45 bases, framed from base 1. V was cut back by 3 bases and J by 1 base, leaving a gap of 12 bases between them. According to the germline V gene, CDR1 reads LGHNA and CDR2 reads YNFKEQ. The cohort was made up of roughly 670 healthy bone marrow donors. At the time of sampling, every cohort member was nominally healthy, though immune exposures that went unrecorded were likely present. The donor tested CMV seropositive, placing the donor among the roughly 270 seropositive members of the cohort. A peripheral blood sample was collected from each donor, and TCR beta sequencing was performed on peripheral blood mononuclear cells. Genomic DNA was extracted from the blood cell samples with the Qiagen DNeasy Blood Extraction Kit.

The sample comes from a study of cytomegalovirus exposure and HLA in healthy donors (dated by TCRdb to about 2017). As for the study more broadly: An earlier analysis of around 600 of the donors reported approximately 270 Gb of sequence data and approximately 110 million unique TCR beta sequences from some 180 million T cells. An early release that covered about 600 HLA-typed donors contained 300 to 350 gigabases of sequencing data and some 87 million unique TCR sequences. Among the roughly 390 genotyped donors, around 81% belonged to the genetic ancestry cluster associated with self-reported Caucasian donors. The study aimed to test whether cataloging public T cell receptors could reveal signatures of past pathogen exposure. The study profiled the T cell repertoires of hundreds of subjects by immunosequencing and related them to cytomegalovirus serostatus. Besides the first cohort of around 700 subjects, a separate validation cohort made up of 120 different subjects was used. To predict cytomegalovirus infection status, the study brought together high-throughput TCR immunosequencing, statistical association of individual TCRs with disease status, and machine learning. In a later analysis, previously published TCR beta repertoires from 550 to 700 donors were re-analyzed and high-resolution HLA genotyping was added so that TCR occurrence patterns could be studied. The later analysis used no new phenotypic data to find candidate immune exposures, relying instead on TCR beta sequences and their occurrence across donors. An earlier analysis of nearly 600 of the donors applied high-throughput TCR beta sequencing to assess whether each TCR beta V gene segment acted as functional or pseudogenic. Donor age, sex, ethnicity and CMV serostatus were compiled alongside the repertoire data. A later genetic analysis took genome-wide SNP genotypes for about three fifths of the roughly 700 donors and used that subset as a discovery cohort. Every discovery cohort repertoire had been produced on one sequencing platform. Class I and class II HLA loci were covered by the typing at four-digit resolution. Typing coverage differed by locus: A, B, C, DRB1 and DQB1 were typed in roughly 620-630 donors, DQA1 in about 500, DPA1 in some 600, and DPB1 in approximately 450. A handful of DR-DQ haplotypes were handled as single units for association and clustering because linkage in the cohort was strong. Among 300 to 500 genotyped donors of the cohort, an average of approximately 220,000 unique TCR beta nucleotide sequences was sequenced per donor, of which 15% to 20% were non-productive. What the study reported, not specific to this receptor: In both the original and validation cohorts, the classifier was reported to diagnose cytomegalovirus status with high specificity and sensitivity. The authors suggested that the approach could potentially be generalized to other disease states and immunological phenotypes. A further reported finding was that TCR beta sequences accurately predicted the HLA-A and HLA-B alleles for most subjects in the first cohort. In a later analysis, the rate of TCR association differed among HLA loci, with DRB1 alleles having the most associated TCRs and HLA-C alleles having the fewest. A later analysis associated 16,951 TCR beta sequences with specific HLA alleles at a false discovery rate of 0.05. Roughly uniform sequencing depth across donors was assumed in presence/absence analyses, although this assumption may not hold. Because counts were too low, under 20 rarely observed V segments, including chromosome 9 orphons, were left out of the earlier analysis of approximately 580 of the donors. Most TCR sequences were observed very rarely across donors, whereas some public TCRs were present in many individuals. In an earlier analysis of fewer than 750 of the donors, most TCR beta V segments were observed in productive rearrangements about 90% or about 30% of the time, broadly matching IMGT annotations. A total of 150 to 200 TCR beta chains were listed by the study as associated with cytomegalovirus. In a later analysis, HLA-associated TCR beta chains were found to be more clonally expanded and to have lower generation probabilities than equally common non-associated chains. Most CMV-associated TCR beta chains appeared to be HLA-restricted in a later analysis, and the HLA associations seemed to be driven largely by CMV exposure. When HLA alleles, especially DR and DQ, strongly co-occurred, attributing TCR associations to individual alleles was difficult. According to a later analysis, parvovirus B19, influenza, CMV and Epstein-Barr virus appeared linked to several top co-occurrence clusters. A later genetic analysis reported fewer N-insertions in productive TCRs among donors in an Asian-associated ancestry cluster than the roughly 620-donor mean. Because the 87-base-pair reads could not distinguish some IMGT-functional V segments, including TRBV6-2 and TRBV6-3, those segments were excluded. Three of the identified cytomegalovirus-associated TCR beta chains were confirmed in vitro to be specific for cytomegalovirus antigens. Because HLA typing was unavailable for some donors at each locus, only the typed subset was used in association tests. A group of highly shared sequence variants was considered likely to be a technical artifact of the sequencing pipeline. The cohort was sequenced for TCR beta chains only, and without alpha or paired-chain data the features that could be detected were limited. Linkage disequilibrium might explain the correlated functional status among segregating V segments, but an unknown experimental factor could not be excluded. V-gene and J-gene trimming of TCR beta chains was associated with a missense DCLRE1C variant in a later genetic analysis, and the association was replicated in an independent cohort. CMV serostatus was the only immune exposure information available for the cohort.

Library preparation was by the immunoSEQ multiplex PCR assay. For the multiplex PCR, a mixture combining 60 forward primers for TCR Vbeta segments and 13 reverse primers for TCR Jbeta segments was used. The CDR3 region of rearranged TCR beta genes was amplified from genomic DNA by a multiplex PCR assay. Amplified TCR beta libraries were sequenced as 87-base-pair reads on the Illumina HiSeq System. Per the source publication's procedure: A later analysis counted tens of millions of unique TCR beta chains across the 666 repertoires, and 9 million to 14 million of these chains were shared by at least two donors. A nearest-neighbor algorithm error-corrected the raw reads and collapsed the reads into unique sequences, merging closely related sequences to remove PCR and sequencing errors. To assign V, D and J gene segments, CDR3 sequences were aligned to IMGT reference sequences. Each retained sequence needed at least a six-nucleotide match to both a V gene segment and a J gene segment. Rearrangements were called productive when the CDR3 lacked stop codons and stayed in frame with V and J; all others were non-productive. CDR3 was defined according to IMGT convention as the region running from the second conserved V-encoded cysteine to the conserved J-encoded phenylalanine. The earlier analysis of 500 to 650 of the donors excluded any sequence lacking an unambiguous match to a single V gene segment. An earlier analysis of roughly 590 of the donors called V segments functional above 56.7% productive rearrangements and segregating when the between-donor standard deviation exceeded 5%. A statistical classification framework was developed to diagnose cytomegalovirus status using the catalog of TCR beta chain sequences. A later analysis assigned V and J genes by comparing TCR nucleotide sequences with IMGT/GENE-DB human TR gene sequences. In a later analysis, CDR3 sequences and most-parsimonious VDJ recombination scenarios were assigned using the TCRdist pipeline. In a later analysis, each TCR beta chain was defined by its CDR3 amino acid sequence together with its V-gene family, and reads lacking a unique V-gene family were excluded. A later analysis removed several hundred highly shared, low-generation-probability nucleotide sequences to deal with suspected cross-contamination and a sequencing artifact. In a later analysis, a clonal expansion index for each public chain was calculated from normalized within-repertoire ranks of inferred template counts. A later analysis computed generation probabilities with a VDJ recombination model fitted to out-of-frame rearrangements, and checked the results against IGoR. In a later analysis, TCR-TCR, TCR-HLA and TCR-CMV co-occurrence was scored with hypergeometric tests, and a repertoire-size bias correction was applied to TCR pairs. False discovery rates were estimated in a later analysis by permuting HLA or CMV assignments 20 times. In a later analysis, co-occurring TCRs were grouped with DBSCAN, and TCRdist sequence similarity was added when clustering was performed within HLA-allele-positive subsets. For co-occurrence clustering, repertoires with fewer than 30,000 or more than 120,000 public chains were excluded, along with roughly 5 repertoires with anomalous nucleotide sharing. Here the immuneACCESS table is served through TCRdb, limited to in-frame sequences with V and J called. Missing clones are a known gap in these copies; in checked studies unresolved V genes cover under half, and the rest lacks a known reason. The D gene and trimming were derived from the DNA, and the V and J assignments and clone size from that table. This sample holds a few hundred thousand clones; around 83% were observed only once. The top ten constitute roughly 10% of the sample.

The V gene is TRBV4-2 and the J gene is TRBJ1-1, with a weak D call of TRBD1 (5 bases match). Material: PBMCs. The clonotype comes from a woman aged 45-65 years in good health and CMV-seropositive. The nucleotide sequence reads as follows: TGTGCCAGCAGCCATCAGGACATTACGAACACTGAAGCTTTCTTT. Its translation reads: CASSHQDITNTEAFF.